Each of the 15 T cell receptor beta chains below was sequenced from the same sample in a study of blood T cells in healthy people across ages. A second PCR of about 7 to 12 cycles used a sample-barcoded 5' primer and a J-beta primer mix. TCRdb reprocessed the 5' RACE reads via MiXCR and lists one record per CDR3 protein. Of 500,000 to 600,000 distinct CDR3 sequences listed, 27% were seen once; the top ten hold around a sixth. The sequenced material came from blood. Receptors were obtained from a woman in her 70s in good health.

The chain carries TRBV6-6 and TRBJ1-2, with 7 bases that match TRBD1. The CDR3 contains 15 residues. Germline V gene sequence: CDR1 MNHNY, CDR2 SVGAGI (reference sequence). After removal of 10 bases from V and 2 bases from J, the junction contained 13 bases not matched to a gene. CDR3: CATLLPKTGNYGYTF. DNA for the CDR3: TGTGCCACCCTACTCCCGAAGACAGGGAACTATGGCTACACCTTC.

In this sample, this clonotype turned up a few times. The V call is TRBV7-9, the J call TRBJ2-5; no reliable D call. The J call is in doubt because the DNA end fits TRBJ2-1 better. CDR3 length: 12 residues. Per the germline V gene, CDR1 is SEHNR and CDR2 is FQNEAQ (reference sequence). The DNA of the CDR3 is TGTGCCAGCAGCTTAGGGCTATATGAGCAGTTCTTC. It is translated as CASSLGLYEQFF.

The table lists this clonotype with a few counts. The gene calls are TRBV12-3 or TRBV12-4 and TRBJ2-5; no clear D gene. The CDR3 length is 16 residues. V lost 6 bases and J lost 1, with 18 bases in between. The DNA of the CDR3 is TGTGCCAGCAGCCCCAAGGATGACTTCCGCCAAGAGACCCAGTACTTC. Protein product: CASSPKDDFRQETQYF.

This clonotype was seen a handful of times. The chain uses TRBV11-2 and TRBJ2-1; 8 bases are shared with TRBD2. Germline V gene lookup returns CDR1 SGHAT and CDR2 FQNNGV. V trimming: 5 bases; J trimming: 5 bases; junction bases outside the gene matches: 8. The length of the CDR3 is 15 residues. CDR3 coding DNA: TGTGCCAGCAGCCCCCGGGTAGCGGGGCACAATGAGCAGTTCTTC. Amino acid sequence: CASSPRVAGHNEQFF.

The rearrangement links TRBV28 to TRBJ2-1, with TRBD2 matching 9 bases. Per germline, CDR1 MDHEN and CDR2 SYDVKM. Trimming took 4 bases from V and 4 from J; bases not matched to a gene: 5. CDR3 length: 15 residues. The CDR3 DNA sequence: TGTGCCAGCAGTTCGGTGACTAGCGGATACAATGAGCAGTTCTTC. Translated, it gives CASSSVTSGYNEQFF.

The chain employs TRBV11-2 and TRBJ1-2; 7 positions match TRBD1. Trimming at V came to 3 bases and at J to 0 bases, leaving 7 bases not matched to a gene. This CDR3 is built from 16 residues. Germline V gives CDR1 SGHAT, CDR2 FQNNGV. In DNA form, the CDR3 reads TGTGCCAGCAGCTTGGATACGGGACAGACTAACTATGGCTACACCTTC. Amino acid sequence: CASSLDTGQTNYGYTF.

The J gene is TRBJ2-1, the V gene TRBV15; D not resolved. Germline V lookup: CDR1 LNHNV, CDR2 YYDKDF (reference sequence). The CDR3 has 12 residues. CDR3 nucleotide sequence: TGTGCGGCGGCGCCGAATTACAATGAGCAGTTCTTC. This sequence encodes CAAAPNYNEQFF.

This clonotype came up a few times. This sequence joins TRBV9 and TRBJ2-5; D gene unclear. This CDR3 spans 14 amino acids. Germline CDR1 is SGDLS and CDR2 is YYNGEE. Trimming took off 3 bases at V and 7 bases at J, with 16 bases between the two ends. As DNA, the CDR3 is TGTGCCAGCAGCGACCCGGATGGGGTAGGGACCCAGTACTTC. Translating it yields CASSDPDGVGTQYF.

In this sample, this clonotype turned up a few times. The V gene is TRBV7-2, the J gene TRBJ2-5; TRBD2 agrees at 8 bases. With V trimmed by 7 bases and J by 5 bases, 12 bases remained unmatched. CDR1 is SGHTA and CDR2 is FQGNSA in the germline V gene. This CDR3 spans 15 amino acids. The CDR3 sequence is CASTFSLGGAETQYF. The CDR3 DNA is TGTGCCAGCACCTTTTCACTCGGGGGGGCCGAGACCCAGTACTTC.

This clonotype was seen only once. Germline and junction disagree at one end, which may indicate a read error. CDR3 protein: CAGSLSSGNGYTF. CDR3 sequence (DNA): TGTGCCGGCAGTCTCTCCTCCGGGAATGGCTACACCTTC. The chain carries TRBV7-3 and TRBJ1-2; D unresolved. The CDR3 has 13 amino acids. The germline V gene encodes CDR1 SGHTA and CDR2 FQGTGA.

This clonotype was detected ten times or more. The chain has TRBV29-1 and TRBJ1-2; D unclear. With 2 bases removed from V and 5 bases from J, the gap between germline ends came to 12 bases. This CDR3 is 13 amino acids long. Looked up from germline, CDR1 is SQVTM and CDR2 is ANQGSEA. In DNA, the CDR3 is TGCAGCGTTGAACCCCCGGGAAGGTATGGCTACACCTTC. Translation gives CSVEPPGRYGYTF.

This clonotype was detected a few times. V gene TRBV30 combines with J gene TRBJ1-2; D is unclear. The CDR3 spans 11 residues. Trimming cost V 2 bases and J 8 bases, with 9 bases left between them. Germline V gene data show CDR1 as GTSNPN and CDR2 as SVGIG (reference sequence). CDR3 DNA: TGTGCCTGGAGTTGGTCTTACGGCTACACCTTC. Translating it yields CAWSWSYGYTF.

The sample holds a few counts of this clonotype. The rearrangement joins TRBV3-1 to TRBJ2-3, with TRBD2 as a possible D gene (6 bases). Between the trimmed V and J ends, which lost 1 base and 5 bases, there was a span of 16 bases. CDR1 LGHDT and CDR2 YNNKEL come from the germline V gene (reference sequence). The CDR3 covers 16 residues. The CDR3, as DNA: TGTGCCAGCAGCCAAGTTAACGGGGGTAGGAGAGATACGCAGTATTTT. It codes for CASSQVNGGRRDTQYF.

The V and J genes are TRBV29-1 and TRBJ2-2, with 8 positions matching TRBD1. J was trimmed by 8 bases and V by 1 base; bases with no gene match: 6. The CDR3 length is 14 residues. CDR1 is SQVTM and CDR2 is ANQGSEA in the germline V gene. CDR3 protein: CSVEAQGARGELFF. The CDR3 DNA reads TGCAGCGTTGAAGCTCAGGGGGCACGGGGGGAGCTGTTTTTT.

This clonotype was found a few times. The chain has TRBV2 and TRBJ2-5, with TRBD2 matching 7 bases. Trimming cost V 5 bases and J 1 base; bases outside gene matches: 7. CDR1 and CDR2 from the germline V gene are SNHLY and FYNNEI. This CDR3 has 15 residues. Written as DNA, the CDR3 is TGTGCCAGCAGTTCCCTCCCGGGAGGCCAAGAGACCCAGTACTTC. Amino acid sequence: CASSSLPGGQETQYF.